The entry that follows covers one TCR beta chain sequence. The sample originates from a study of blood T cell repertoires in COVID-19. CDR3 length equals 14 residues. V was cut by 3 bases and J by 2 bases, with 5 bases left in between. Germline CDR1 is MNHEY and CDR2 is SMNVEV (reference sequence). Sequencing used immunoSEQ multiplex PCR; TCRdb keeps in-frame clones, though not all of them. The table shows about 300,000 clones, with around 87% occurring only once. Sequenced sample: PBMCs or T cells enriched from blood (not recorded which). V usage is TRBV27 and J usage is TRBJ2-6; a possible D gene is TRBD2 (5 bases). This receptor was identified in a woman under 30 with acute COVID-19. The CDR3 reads CASSLTTGANVLTF. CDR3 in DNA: TGTGCCAGCAGTTTGACTACTGGGGCCAACGTCCTGACTTTC.